This T cell receptor (beta chain) came from a study of shared clonotypes between healthy human individuals. The study, taken as a whole, reports: Tissue TCR repertoires likely differ from these blood-only repertoires. Clonotype sharing levels among donors were expected to vary with sequencing depth.

This clone was counted only a few times. Its matching antigen is unknown. Per the germline V gene, CDR1 is SGHTS and CDR2 is YDEGEE. The J segment lost 3 bases and the V segment lost 4 bases, leaving 8 bases of the junction unmatched. The CDR3 covers 16 residues. The sequenced material, unsorted PBMC DNA, was run on ten immunoSEQ deep assay plates. Original analysis: ImmunoSEQ sequences covered only the junction and lacked quality scores; filtering therefore differed. Sequencing was performed with immunoSEQ multiplex PCR; in TCRdb, only in-frame clones are kept and a portion is missing. V and J calls and clone size follow that table, whereas D and trimming were derived from the DNA. Among approximately 480,000 clones, about 80% were seen once, and the ten largest hold under 15%.

This sequence originates from a middle-aged woman in good health. Some clones in this sample may be carry-over from other donors' samples. The specimen was PBMCs. The rearrangement links TRBV5-8 to TRBJ2-5, with TRBD1 matching over 11 bases. CDR3 bases: TGTGCCAGCAGCGCACTCCGGGACAGGGGGGAAGAGACCCAGTACTTC. Its translation: CASSALRDRGEETQYF.